The TCR beta chain described here comes from a study of CD4 T cell repertoires in COVID-19. The study's findings and limits: Some SARS-CoV-2 clonotypes, between about 6.5 and 28%, recurred in SARS-CoV and/or HKU1 cultures.

TCRdb's copy holds only in-frame clones and misses some; the assay was immunoSEQ multiplex PCR. The data show approximately 79,000 clones, roughly 85% seen once. The CDR3 has 14 residues. J was trimmed by 9 bases and V by 0 bases; bases with no gene match: 7. The germline V gene encodes CDR1 MNHEY and CDR2 SMNVEV (reference sequence). In regard to this clone: What it recognizes is unknown.

The rearrangement uses TRBV27 and TRBJ2-7; 8 positions match TRBD1. This sequence was found in a human donor who had COVID-19. Sequenced material: CD4+ T cells from peripheral blood, taken after recovery from COVID-19. The CDR3 DNA sequence: TGTGCCAGCAGTTTATCCTCCGGACAGGGCGGGCAGTACTTC. This translates into CASSLSSGQGGQYF.